This T cell receptor (beta chain) was recovered during a study of T cell responses to AZD1222 COVID-19 vaccine. On the study more broadly: The analysis combined second doses at about 4 or about 12 weeks. The study, taken as a whole, reports: White British people made up most donors, females outnumbered males, and clonal diversity was possibly underestimated.

The assay was immunoSEQ multiplex PCR, and TCRdb's table has in-frame clones only and misses some. The table lists roughly 150,000 clones, roughly 89% of them singletons. Comment on this clone: Its target is not known.

Trimming removed 2 bases at V and 4 bases at J, with 12 bases between. CDR3 size: 14 residues. CDR1 is SGHRS and CDR2 is YFSETQ in the germline V gene. The receptor's source is an adult in good health. The starting material was peripheral blood, obtained on day 0 of AZD1222 vaccination. The V and J genes are TRBV5-1 and TRBJ1-1, with unresolved D. The CDR3 spells CASSFGPSGTEAFF. CDR3 DNA sequence: TGCGCCAGCAGCTTTGGCCCTAGCGGCACTGAAGCTTTCTTT.